The rows below give T cell receptor beta chains drawn from one sample of a study of T-cell memory formation after mild COVID-19. TCRdb re-derived calls from the 5' RACE reads in MiXCR, one entry per CDR3 protein. The sample lists more than 4,500 distinct CDR3 sequences; about 24% were seen once. Material for sequencing was PBMCs or a T cell subset sorted from them (not recorded which). Receptors originate from an adult who had mild COVID-19 (a few samples of this study predate the infection). Cell type and time point are not known. Each CDR3 is given with its conserved first and last residue. The D gene is left open where the match is weak. Clone sizes are given selectively: once, few, many, or a class where the clone is expanded.

v_call	clone_size	d_call	j_call	cdr3_aa	cdr3_nt
TRBV7-2	medium-sized	-	TRBJ2-5	CASSLGLQETQYF	TGTGCCAGCAGCTTAGGACTGCAAGAGACCCAGTACTTC
TRBV4-1	-	-	TRBJ2-3	CASSQDQGPTDTQYF	TGCGCCAGCAGCCAAGATCAGGGGCCCACAGATACGCAGTATTTT
TRBV5-1	medium-sized	TRBD2	TRBJ2-1	CASSSRAGVIDEQFF	TGCGCAAGCAGCTCAAGGGCGGGGGTCATAGATGAGCAGTTCTTC
TRBV4-3	medium-sized	TRBD1	TRBJ1-1	CASSQYPGGNTEAFF	TGCGCCAGCAGCCAATATCCAGGGGGGAACACTGAAGCTTTCTTT
TRBV12-3/TRBV12-4	medium-sized	-	TRBJ2-1	CASSHANEQFF	TGTGCCAGCAGTCATGCCAATGAGCAGTTCTTC
TRBV7-6	medium-sized	-	TRBJ1-1	CASSLGGEDTEAFF	TGTGCCAGCAGCTTAGGGGGGGAGGACACTGAAGCTTTCTTT
TRBV12-3/TRBV12-4	medium-sized	TRBD2	TRBJ2-5	CASSNQRGGLWETQYF	TGTGCCAGCAGTAACCAGCGGGGGGGCCTTTGGGAGACCCAGTACTTC
TRBV4-1	medium-sized	-	TRBJ2-7	CASSQTDRAYEQYF	TGCGCCAGCAGCCAAACGGACAGAGCCTACGAGCAGTACTTC
TRBV4-1	medium-sized	-	TRBJ1-4	CASSQDITGFDEKLFF	TGCGCCAGCAGCCAAGACATCACAGGCTTCGATGAAAAACTGTTTTTT
TRBV10-3	-	TRBD1	TRBJ1-2	CAISSGTGYGYTF	TGTGCCATCAGTTCCGGGACAGGGTATGGCTACACCTTC
TRBV7-2	medium-sized	TRBD1	TRBJ2-1	CASSAQTGVSYNEQFF	TGTGCCAGCAGCGCTCAGACAGGGGTCTCCTACAATGAGCAGTTCTTC
TRBV2	medium-sized	-	TRBJ2-1	CASSTPPLAHTYNEQFF	TGTGCCAGCAGTACCCCCCCCCTAGCCCATACCTACAATGAGCAGTTCTTC
TRBV10-2	medium-sized	TRBD1	TRBJ2-3	CASSQGQRSTDTQYF	TGCGCCAGCAGCCAGGGACAGCGCAGCACAGATACGCAGTATTTT
TRBV7-2	medium-sized	-	TRBJ1-6	CASSNPGRAVLHF	TGTGCCAGCAGCAACCCTGGCAGGGCGGTTCTCCACTTT
TRBV7-2	medium-sized	-	TRBJ2-1	CASSSKALSYNEQFF	TGTGCCAGCAGCTCCAAAGCGCTCTCCTACAATGAGCAGTTCTTC
TRBV29-1	medium-sized	-	TRBJ2-3	CSVEVVAPRAGKADTQYF	TGCAGCGTTGAGGTGGTCGCTCCGAGAGCCGGGAAAGCAGATACGCAGTATTTT
TRBV3-1	medium-sized	-	TRBJ2-5	CASSPGGETQYF	TGTGCCAGCAGCCCCGGGGGAGAGACCCAGTACTTC
TRBV7-3	medium-sized	TRBD1	TRBJ1-2	CASSATGQGDGYTF	TGTGCCAGCAGCGCAACGGGACAGGGAGACGGCTACACCTTC
TRBV7-2	medium-sized	TRBD2	TRBJ2-1	CASSLGGTGGPGNEQFF	TGTGCCAGCAGCTTAGGAGGAACGGGGGGGCCCGGCAATGAGCAGTTCTTC
TRBV12-3/TRBV12-4	-	TRBD2	TRBJ2-5	CASSFPLAGAYQETQYF	TGTGCCAGCAGTTTTCCCCTAGCGGGGGCCTACCAAGAGACCCAGTACTTC
TRBV7-8	-	-	TRBJ2-7	CASSSDYEQYF	TGTGCCAGCAGTTCAGACTACGAGCAGTACTTC
TRBV4-3	medium-sized	-	TRBJ2-3	CASSLKGTGADTQYF	TGCGCCAGCAGCCTAAAAGGGACGGGTGCGGATACGCAGTATTTT
TRBV6-6	medium-sized	TRBD2	TRBJ2-1	CASLGVGGYYNEQFF	TGTGCCAGCCTGGGGGTCGGGGGGTATTACAATGAGCAGTTCTTC
TRBV11-2	medium-sized	TRBD1	TRBJ2-1	CASSQGQSSYNEQFF	TGTGCCAGCAGCCAGGGACAGAGCTCCTACAATGAGCAGTTCTTC
TRBV28	medium-sized	-	TRBJ2-6	CASSFLGSGANVLTF	TGTGCCAGCAGTTTTTTGGGTTCTGGGGCCAACGTCCTGACTTTC
TRBV6-2/TRBV6-3	medium-sized	TRBD2	TRBJ2-3	CASRLRGGSTDTQYF	TGTGCCAGCAGGTTACGGGGGGGCAGCACAGATACGCAGTATTTT
TRBV7-2	few	-	TRBJ1-2	CASSLREIVTLNYGYTF	TGTGCCAGCAGCTTACGGGAGATCGTCACCCTTAACTATGGCTACACCTTC
TRBV20-1	-	-	TRBJ1-1	CSVGGTEAFF	TGCAGTGTAGGAGGGACTGAAGCTTTCTTT
TRBV6-5	-	-	TRBJ2-3	CASSYRRSGTDTQYF	TGTGCCAGCAGTTACCGGAGGTCAGGCACAGATACGCAGTATTTT
TRBV6-2/TRBV6-3	medium-sized	-	TRBJ2-2	CASSPLGPAGELFF	TGTGCCAGCAGTCCGCTTGGTCCCGCCGGGGAGCTGTTTTTT